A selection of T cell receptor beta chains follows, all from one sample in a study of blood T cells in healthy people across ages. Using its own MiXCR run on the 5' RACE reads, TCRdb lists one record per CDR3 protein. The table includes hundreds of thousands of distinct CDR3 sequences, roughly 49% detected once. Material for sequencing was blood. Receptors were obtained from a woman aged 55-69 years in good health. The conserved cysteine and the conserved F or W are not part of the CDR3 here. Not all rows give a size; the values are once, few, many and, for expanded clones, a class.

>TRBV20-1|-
SARQGEDEQY
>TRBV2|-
ASSQGRQYEQY
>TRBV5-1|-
ASSTTGQNSPLH
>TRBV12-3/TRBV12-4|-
ASTYRGMEF
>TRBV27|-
ASSLGAVRGTQY
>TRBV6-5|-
ASRLRGTGGIHEQY
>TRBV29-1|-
SVEGLGLPRGTEAF
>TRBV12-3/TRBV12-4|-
ASSPRGTSYYEQY
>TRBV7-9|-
ASSSNRAANEKLF
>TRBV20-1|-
SARDPGQGFGYT
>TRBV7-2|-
ASSLAPGTNYGYT
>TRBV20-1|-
SAVRLAREQY
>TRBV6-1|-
ATTPAGLAQPQH
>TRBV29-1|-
SSHDRWGYEQY
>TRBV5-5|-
ASSGATVAYEQY
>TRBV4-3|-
ASSQDGLAGGNTDTQY
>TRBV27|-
ASSLTTGISYNEQY
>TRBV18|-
ASSPRRGQETQY
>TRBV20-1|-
SAPDSGGGETQY
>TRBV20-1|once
SARDWTGSSYNEQF
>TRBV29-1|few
SVAFWASGRGSVNEQY
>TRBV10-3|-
AISDGPGSETQY
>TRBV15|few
ATSSGGWITTNYGYT
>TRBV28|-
ASRPGAGTGQY
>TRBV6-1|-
ASSGTGALVYGYT
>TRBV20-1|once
SARSGPSGANVLT
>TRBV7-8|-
ASNPSGRDEQY
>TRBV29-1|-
SVSVPGQGGYT
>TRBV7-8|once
ASSLNDRGLAKNIQY
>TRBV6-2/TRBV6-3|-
ASSYWGRAEAF
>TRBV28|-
ASRSMPETQY